This TCR beta chain appears in the sequencing data of a study of cytomegalovirus exposure and HLA in healthy donors. Overall study findings and caveats: In a later analysis, most CMV-associated TCR beta chains appeared HLA-restricted. A later analysis linked a missense DCLRE1C variant to TCR beta V- and J-gene trimming. Reportedly, a later analysis found an Asian-associated ancestry cluster had fewer N-insertions than the approximately 600-donor mean.

Comment on this clone: Its antigen remains unknown.

Vbeta (60) and Jbeta (13) primers were used in the PCR. Per the original data handling: The authors later counted roughly 76 million unique TCR beta chains, approximately 12 million of them shared. Generated by immunoSEQ multiplex PCR, the TCRdb table keeps only in-frame clones and is missing some. V and J calls and clone size come straight from that table; D and trimming were deduced from the DNA. The sample carries approximately 50,000 clones, around 82% recorded once. Germline assignment: CDR1 WSHSY and CDR2 SAAADI. The CDR3 contains 14 residues. V lost 8 bases and J lost 7; bases outside the gene matches: 8.

The clonotype comes from a boy between 10 and 17 years old in good health and CMV-seropositive. The gene calls are TRBV10-2 and TRBJ2-3; 11 bases agree with TRBD2. The specimen sequenced was PBMCs. The DNA for the CDR3 is TGCGCCAGCCGCTTTAGCGGGGGGGCGAATACGCAGTATTTT. Its protein is CASRFSGGANTQYF.